This section outlines one TCR beta chain sequence together with its context. Produced via immunoSEQ multiplex PCR; TCRdb's table is partial and in-frame only. The table includes 150,000 to 200,000 clones, roughly 88% detected once. The CDR3 covers 15 residues. Germline loops: CDR1 LNHDA, CDR2 SQIVND (reference sequence). The V end was cut by 7 bases, the J end by 12 bases, with 22 bases between. These data belong to a study of blood T cell repertoires in COVID-19. This rearrangement joins TRBV19 to TRBJ1-6, with D perhaps TRBD1 (5 bases). Sample: peripheral blood. The sequence was collected from an elderly woman with active or convalescent COVID-19. The CDR3 reads CASTQPGTDRRPLHF. The CDR3, as DNA: TGTGCCAGTACTCAACCGGGGACTGACAGAAGACCCCTCCACTTT.